This entry describes one T cell receptor beta chain. This record comes from a study of T cells after yellow fever vaccination. Findings and limits, study-wide: FACS-sorted repertoires could contain abundant clonotypes contaminating from the bulk population.

TCRdb re-analysed the 5' RACE reads in MiXCR, keeping a single row per CDR3 protein. Among 96,000 or so distinct CDR3 sequences, about 8.2% were seen once, and the ten largest hold roughly 17%. V lost 0 bases, J lost 5 bases, and 4 bases stayed unmatched. This CDR3 has 14 residues. From germline, CDR1 is SGDLS and CDR2 YYNGEE. This sample comprised CD8+ T cells not binding an NS4B(214-222) dextramer, sorted from PBMCs, obtained more than 14 days after the first yellow fever vaccination. The chain is built from TRBV9 and TRBJ2-5, with TRBD1 matching 7 bases. The receptor was derived from a man aged 18 to 30 who received the YFV17D yellow fever vaccine. The CDR3: CASSVEGARETQYF. CDR3 nucleotides: TGTGCCAGCAGCGTAGAGGGGGCTCGGGAGACCCAGTACTTC.